The following is a TCR beta chain sequence with its context. Its antigen is unknown. Both 60 Vbeta primers and 13 Jbeta primers went into the PCR. Some clones are missing from TCRdb's copy, which holds only in-frame ones; the method was immunoSEQ multiplex PCR. Seen here are some 200,000 clones, about 70% observed once, and the top ten hold about 1.7%. The CDR3 sequence is 14 residues long. Germline CDR1 reads SGHAT; CDR2 reads FQNNGV. Losses at the gene ends were 5 bases for V and 4 bases for J; bases not matched to a gene: 4. These data come from a study of cytomegalovirus exposure and HLA in healthy donors. Study information: There were 117 million unique TCR beta sequences, drawn from roughly 200 million T cells, in an earlier analysis.

Overall study results and limits: A classifier reportedly called cytomegalovirus status with high sensitivity and specificity. The majority of CMV-associated TCR beta chains were reported as apparently HLA-restricted in a later analysis. TCR beta V- and J-gene trimming, according to a later analysis, was linked to a missense DCLRE1C variant.

This TCR came from a woman aged 30 to 39 in good health and CMV-seronegative. The V gene is TRBV11-2, the J gene TRBJ2-7, with 11 bases lining up with TRBD1. The sequenced sample was PBMCs. The DNA of the CDR3 is TGTGCCAGCAGCATCGGGACAGGGGGGTACGAGCAGTACTTC. The encoded protein is CASSIGTGGYEQYF. The full variable domain, with the rest looked up from reference TRBV11-2 and TRBJ2-7, is EAGVAQSPRYKIIEKRQSVAFWCNPISGHATLYWYQQILGQGPKLLIQFQNNGVVDDSQLPKDRFSAERLKGVDSTLKIQPAKLEDSAVYLCASSIGTGGYEQYFGPGTRLTVT.